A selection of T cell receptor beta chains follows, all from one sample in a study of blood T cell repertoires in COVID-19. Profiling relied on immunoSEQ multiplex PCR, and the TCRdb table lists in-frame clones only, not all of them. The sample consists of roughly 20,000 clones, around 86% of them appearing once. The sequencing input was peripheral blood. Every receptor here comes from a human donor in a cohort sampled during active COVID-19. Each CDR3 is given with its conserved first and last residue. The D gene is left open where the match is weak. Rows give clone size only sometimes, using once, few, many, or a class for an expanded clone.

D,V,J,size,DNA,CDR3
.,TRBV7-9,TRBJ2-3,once,TGTGCCAGCAGCCGTCTGTACCTCGGTAGCACAGATACGCAGTATTTT,CASSRLYLGSTDTQYF
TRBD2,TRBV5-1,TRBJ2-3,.,TGCGCCAGCAGCTTGGAAGCGGGATTAGCAGATACGCAGTATTTT,CASSLEAGLADTQYF
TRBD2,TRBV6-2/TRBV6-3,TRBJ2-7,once,TGTGCCAGCAGTTACTCGATGGCTAGCGGGAGTTACTCCTACGAGCAGTACTTC,CASSYSMASGSYSYEQYF
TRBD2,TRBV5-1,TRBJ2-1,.,TGCGCCAGCAGCCTCCGAGGTAGCGGGGCCTCCTACAATGAGCAGTTCTTC,CASSLRGSGASYNEQFF
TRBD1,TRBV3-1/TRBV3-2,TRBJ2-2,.,TGTGCCAGCAGCACCCGACAGGGGCTGTGGGCCGGGGAGCTGTTTTTT,CASSTRQGLWAGELFF
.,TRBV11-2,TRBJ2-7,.,TGTGCCAGCAGCTTATCAGGGCGCCACGAGCAGTACTTC,CASSLSGRHEQYF
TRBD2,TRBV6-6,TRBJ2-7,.,TGTGCCAGCACCCGGACTAGCGGGAGTGTCTCCTACGAGCAGTACTTC,CASTRTSGSVSYEQYF
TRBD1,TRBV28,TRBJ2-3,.,TGTGCCAGCAGAGGGGGGGACAGGGGCTTGAGCACAGATACGCAGTATTTT,CASRGGDRGLSTDTQYF
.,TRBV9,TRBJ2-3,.,TGTGCCAGCAGCGTAGGGGGCCCAGATACGCAGTATTTT,CASSVGGPDTQYF
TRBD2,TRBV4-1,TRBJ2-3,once,TGCGCCAGCAGCCGCCCGGGACTAGCGGGAGGAGATACGCAGTATTTT,CASSRPGLAGGDTQYF
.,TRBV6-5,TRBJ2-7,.,TGTGCCACGTTACGCCTCGGACATTTCTCCTACGAGCAGTACTTC,CATLRLGHFSYEQYF
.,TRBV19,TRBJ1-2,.,TGTGCCAGTAGCCCAGGATATGGCTACACCTTC,CASSPGYGYTF
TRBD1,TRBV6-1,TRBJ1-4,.,TGTGCCAGCAGTGAAGGACAGGGGGCGGAAAAACTGTTTTTT,CASSEGQGAEKLFF
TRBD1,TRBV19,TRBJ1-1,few,TGTGCCAGTAGTATAGCCTCAAACAGGGGTCCACAGGAATATCCAAACACTGAAGCTTTCTTT,CASSIASNRGPQEYPNTEAFF
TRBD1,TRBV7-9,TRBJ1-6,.,TGTGCCAGCACCCAGGGGGGAGATTCACCCCTCCACTTT,CASTQGGDSPLHF
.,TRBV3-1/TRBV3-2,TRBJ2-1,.,TGTGCCAGCAGCCTCCAGTATGAGCAGTTCTTC,CASSLQYEQFF
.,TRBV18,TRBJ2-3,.,TGTGCCAGCTCACCACCGGATCTTATTAAAGCGGGCCGCACAGATACGCAGTATTTT,CASSPPDLIKAGRTDTQYF
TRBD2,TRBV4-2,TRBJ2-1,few,TGTGCCAGCAGCCAAGTAGCGGGTTATGCGCAGTTCTTC,CASSQVAGYAQFF
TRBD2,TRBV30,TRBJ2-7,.,TGTGCCTGGAGTCCGGGGGGGGAGCAGTACTTC,CAWSPGGEQYF
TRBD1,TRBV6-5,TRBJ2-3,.,TGTGCCAGCAGTTACGGGGGACAGGGTCGAAATACGCAGTATTTT,CASSYGGQGRNTQYF
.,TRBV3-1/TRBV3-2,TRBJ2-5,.,TGTGCCAGCAGCCAAGAGGAGAGCACAGAGACCCAGTACTTC,CASSQEESTETQYF
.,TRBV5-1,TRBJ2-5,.,TGCGCCAGCTCAATTGGTCAGGGTGAAGAGACCCAGTACTTC,CASSIGQGEETQYF
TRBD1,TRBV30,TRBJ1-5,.,TGTGCCTGGAACACTCCGGGACAGGGGTCGATTCAGCCCCAGCATTTT,CAWNTPGQGSIQPQHF
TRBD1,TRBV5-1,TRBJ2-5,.,TGCGCCAGCAGCTTGTCGCAGGGGGTTGCAGAGACCCAGTACTTC,CASSLSQGVAETQYF
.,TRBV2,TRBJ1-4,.,TGTGCCAGCAGTGAAGACCGTCCCACTCGCGGGGGTGAAAAACTGTTTTTT,CASSEDRPTRGGEKLFF
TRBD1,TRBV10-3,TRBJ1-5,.,TGTGCCATCAGTGATTCGGACAGGGGATATCAGCCCCAGCATTTT,CAISDSDRGYQPQHF
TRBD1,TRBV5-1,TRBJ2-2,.,TGCGCCAGCAGCCCCGGGACAGGGATCACCGGGGAGCTGTTTTTT,CASSPGTGITGELFF
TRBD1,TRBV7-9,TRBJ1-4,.,TGTGCCAGCAGCCGCGGGGGACAGGGTGGTGAAAAACTGTTTTTT,CASSRGGQGGEKLFF
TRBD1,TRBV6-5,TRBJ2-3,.,TGTGCCAGCAGAAGACAGGGATCGTACACAGATACGCAGTATTTT,CASRRQGSYTDTQYF